This is a list of T cell receptor beta chains from one sample in a study of cytomegalovirus exposure and HLA in healthy donors. Libraries were prepared by immunoSEQ multiplex PCR; TCRdb keeps only in-frame clonotypes and omits some of them. The sample carries around 130,000 clones, more than 80% recorded once. The source material was PBMCs. The source of these receptors is a male donor in good health and CMV-seronegative. Both conserved end residues are part of each CDR3. D genes are given only for firm matches. Rows give clone size only sometimes, using once, few, many, or a class for an expanded clone.

TRBV7-9	-	-	TRBJ2-3	TGTGCCAGCAGCCCACTAGGGTTCGGAGATACGCAGTATTTT	CASSPLGFGDTQYF
TRBV7-9	-	-	TRBJ2-5	TGTTCCAGCAGCTTGCGCAGGGGGGCGGAAGAGACCCAGTACTTC	CSSSLRRGAEETQYF
TRBV11-3	TRBD1	-	TRBJ1-1	TGTGCCAGCAGCTCCTCAAGGACAGGCGAAACTGAAGCTTTCTTT	CASSSSRTGETEAFF
TRBV5-1	-	-	TRBJ2-4	TGCGCCAGCAGACTAGAGGGCTTAGCCAAAAACAGTCAGTACTTC	CASRLEGLAKNSQYF
TRBV16	-	-	TRBJ2-7	TGTGCCAGCAGCCTAGGACAGTCCTACGAGCAGTACTTC	CASSLGQSYEQYF
TRBV12-2	-	once	TRBJ2-7	TGTGCAAGTCGCTTAGATTCTAGCGGCTTTATGGACGAGCAGTACTTC	CASRLDSSGFMDEQYF
TRBV5-6	TRBD1	few	TRBJ1-2	TGTGCCAGCAGCTTGGTATCGACAGGGGTGTATGGCTACACCTTC	CASSLVSTGVYGYTF
TRBV11-2	TRBD1	-	TRBJ1-4	TGTGCCAGTAGAGCCGGACAGGGAGCATATGAAAAACTGTTTTTT	CASRAGQGAYEKLFF
TRBV6-5	TRBD1	-	TRBJ2-2	TGTGCCAGCAGTAACAGGGGCCCCGAAGGCGGGGAGCTGTTTTTT	CASSNRGPEGGELFF
TRBV7-6	TRBD2	once	TRBJ2-3	TGTGCCAGCAGCCGCAGGACTAGCGAGTCAGCAGATACGCAGTATTTT	CASSRRTSESADTQYF
TRBV28	-	-	TRBJ2-7	TGTGCCAGCATTGACAGGAGGTTCCACGAGCAGTACTTC	CASIDRRFHEQYF
TRBV18	TRBD2	-	TRBJ2-3	TGTGCCAGCTCACCTAGCGGGAGCACAGATACGCAGTATTTT	CASSPSGSTDTQYF
TRBV2	-	-	TRBJ1-2	TGTGCCAGCCGCGGACAGACTGATATCTATGGCTACACCTTC	CASRGQTDIYGYTF
TRBV30	-	-	TRBJ1-1	TGTGCCTGTACCCGGGAGGTTACGGGGACTGAAGCTTTCTTT	CACTREVTGTEAFF
TRBV19	TRBD1	-	TRBJ2-4	TGTGCCAGTAGTATCGGACAGGGCAACATTCAGTACTTC	CASSIGQGNIQYF
TRBV9	-	-	TRBJ1-6	TGTGCCAGCAGCCGACAGCCAAGCTCCTATAATTCACCCCTCCACTTT	CASSRQPSSYNSPLHF
TRBV6-5	TRBD1	-	TRBJ1-4	TGTGCCAGCAGTTACGACGGCAGGGGGCATGAAAAACTGTTTTTT	CASSYDGRGHEKLFF
TRBV27	-	-	TRBJ1-1	TGTGCCAGCAGGCCCTCCGGGGGACGGCCTGAAGCTTTCTTT	CASRPSGGRPEAFF
TRBV7-9	-	-	TRBJ1-4	TGTGCCAGCAGCTTAGAACCCGGTGGTACTAATGAAAAACTGTTTTTT	CASSLEPGGTNEKLFF
TRBV5-1	-	-	TRBJ2-1	TGCGCCAGCAGCTCAGACAGACCCTTGGGCAATGAGCAGTTCTTC	CASSSDRPLGNEQFF
TRBV5-4	-	-	TRBJ2-4	TGTGCCACCCGATTCCCCTCGGGACAACAGTACTTC	CATRFPSGQQYF
TRBV5-6	TRBD1	-	TRBJ2-7	TGTGCCAGCAGCCGGACAGGGTACGAGCAGTACTTC	CASSRTGYEQYF
TRBV30	TRBD2	-	TRBJ2-6	TGTGCCTGTAGCGGGGGCTCAGAGGCTGGGGCCAACGGCCTGACTTTC	CACSGGSEAGANGLTF
TRBV11-2	-	-	TRBJ2-1	TGTGCCAGCAGCTCCCCGAGACAGAGCTCCTACAATGAGCAGTTCTTC	CASSSPRQSSYNEQFF
TRBV18	TRBD1	-	TRBJ1-4	TGTGCCAGCTCGGAAGGGGGCGCCGGTATGACTAATGAAAAACTGTTTTTT	CASSEGGAGMTNEKLFF
TRBV6-5	-	-	TRBJ2-7	TGTGCCAGCAGGGACAGCTCCTACGAGCAGTACTTC	CASRDSSYEQYF
TRBV5-1	-	-	TRBJ2-1	TGCGCCAGCAGCTTAAACACCTTCTCCTACAATGAGCAGTTCTTC	CASSLNTFSYNEQFF
TRBV6-4	TRBD2	few	TRBJ2-3	TGTGCCAGCAGTGACGGCAGCGGGGGTGGAGATACGCAGTATTTT	CASSDGSGGGDTQYF
TRBV2	TRBD2	-	TRBJ2-1	TGTGCCAGCAGTGAGCGGGAGTGGTCCTACAATGAGCAGTTCTTC	CASSEREWSYNEQFF
TRBV2	-	-	TRBJ1-2	TGTGCCAGCAGTGAAGAGGACTTCAGAGTCTATGGCTACACCTTC	CASSEEDFRVYGYTF
TRBV6-5	TRBD2	-	TRBJ2-2	TGTGCCAGCAGTGTACTAGCGGGAGTCACCGGGGAGCTGTTTTTT	CASSVLAGVTGELFF
TRBV27	-	-	TRBJ1-6	TGTGCCAGCAGTTGGGGGCTCGGTAGTAATTCACCCCTCCACTTT	CASSWGLGSNSPLHF
TRBV19	TRBD2	-	TRBJ2-7	TGTGCCAGTAGTATGGTTCTCGGGACTAGCTACGAGCAGTACTTC	CASSMVLGTSYEQYF
TRBV18	-	-	TRBJ2-1	TGTGCCAGCTCACCGAGGGGGGGGGCCTACAATGAGCAGTTCTTC	CASSPRGGAYNEQFF
TRBV6-1	TRBD1	-	TRBJ1-2	TGTGCCAGCAGACACAGGGGAGACTATGGCTACACCTTC	CASRHRGDYGYTF
TRBV19	TRBD1	-	TRBJ1-5	TGTGCCAGTAGTCCCACGGACAGGCGGAGCAATCAGCCCCAGCATTTT	CASSPTDRRSNQPQHF
TRBV29-1	TRBD1	few	TRBJ2-2	TGCAGCGCAACAGGGGGCCCGGAGCTGTTTTTT	CSATGGPELFF
TRBV10-3	TRBD1	-	TRBJ2-1	TGTGCCAGCGAGGGGGCGAGGGAGAATGAGCAGTTCTTC	CASEGARENEQFF
TRBV18	TRBD1	-	TRBJ1-1	TGTGCCAGCTCAGGGGACAGAAACACTGAAGCTTTCTTT	CASSGDRNTEAFF
TRBV7-2	-	-	TRBJ2-7	TGTGCCAGCAGCTACCGACCGACAGGTGGCCACGAGCAGTACTTC	CASSYRPTGGHEQYF
TRBV11-2	TRBD2	once	TRBJ2-1	TGTGCCAGCAGCTTTCGAGCTAGCGGGAGGAGGTACAATGAGCAGTTCTTC	CASSFRASGRRYNEQFF
TRBV28	-	-	TRBJ2-7	TGTGCCAGCAGTTTAGACAGACCCTACGAGCAGTACTTC	CASSLDRPYEQYF
TRBV6-1	-	-	TRBJ1-5	TGTGCCAGCAGTGAAGTGGACGGGGGTTATAGCAATCAGCCCCAGCATTTT	CASSEVDGGYSNQPQHF
TRBV30	-	once	TRBJ2-1	TGTGCCTGGAACCGAGGGTCCTACAATGAGCAGTTCTTC	CAWNRGSYNEQFF
TRBV5-5	TRBD1	-	TRBJ1-1	TGTGCCAGCAGCCGGACAGGGCTACCCTGGAGCACTGAAGCTTTCTTT	CASSRTGLPWSTEAFF
TRBV6-6	TRBD2	-	TRBJ2-5	TGTGCCAGCAGTGGGGAGGGGTTGCGAGAGACCCAGTACTTC	CASSGEGLRETQYF
TRBV4-1	TRBD2	-	TRBJ2-3	TGCGCCAGCAGCCAAGAGGGACTAGCGGGACTCACAGATACGCAGTATTTT	CASSQEGLAGLTDTQYF
TRBV12-5	-	-	TRBJ2-7	TGTGCTAGTTATTCGGGCGAGCAGTACTTC	CASYSGEQYF
TRBV7-9	-	-	TRBJ1-1	TGTGCCAGCAGCTTCCAGGGGAGCAGGGGCACTGAAGCTTTCTTT	CASSFQGSRGTEAFF
TRBV7-9	-	-	TRBJ1-1	TGTTCCAGCAGCTTAGGTGGCACTACAGCTTTCTTT	CSSSLGGTTAFF
TRBV5-1	TRBD1	-	TRBJ1-1	TGCGCCAGCAGCCTCCTGGGACAGTATAACACTGAAGCTTTCTTT	CASSLLGQYNTEAFF
TRBV19	TRBD1	-	TRBJ2-3	TGTGCCGTACAAGACAGGGCCACAGATACGCAGTATTTT	CAVQDRATDTQYF
TRBV4-1	-	-	TRBJ2-4	TGCGCCAGCAGCCAAACCTTAGCGCCTGGGGAGAGTCAGTACTTC	CASSQTLAPGESQYF
TRBV7-9	TRBD2	-	TRBJ2-2	TGTGCCAGCGGGGTAGCGGGAGTGACCGGGGAGCTGTTTTTT	CASGVAGVTGELFF